The subject of this entry is one T cell receptor (beta chain). The CDR3 is 13 amino acids. Trimming cost V 7 bases and J 2 bases, with 11 bases left between them. The germline V gene has CDR1 SNHLY and CDR2 FYNNEI. The data were taken from a study of blood T cell repertoires in COVID-19. Across the whole study: Samples taken during acute and convalescent COVID-19 were collected in the United States, Italy and Spain. The cDNA or gDNA used as material had been derived from T cells, B-cell-depleted T cells, or PBMCs.

The assay was immunoSEQ multiplex PCR, and TCRdb's table has in-frame clones only and misses some. The table records about 6,400 clones, 84% of them present only once. Sequenced material: peripheral blood. The clonotype was recovered from a human donor with active COVID-19. The donor label of this sample is uncertain. The rearrangement links TRBV2 to TRBJ2-5; TRBD2 might be the D (6 bases). CDR3 residues: CASIGGKQETQYF. In DNA form, the CDR3 reads TGTGCCAGCATTGGCGGGAAACAAGAGACCCAGTACTTC.